A single sample gave rise to the 13 T cell receptor beta chains below, sequenced in a study of somatic mutations in cytotoxic T cells in rheumatoid arthritis. Assay used: immunoSEQ multiplex PCR; TCRdb lists only in-frame clones, some missing. In the table there are about 23,000 clones, just under 80% of which are singletons. Material for sequencing was CD8+ T cells sorted from blood. The receptors were sampled from an adult with rheumatoid arthritis.

This clone is classed as medium-sized. The chain links TRBV16 to TRBJ2-1, with 16 nucleotides matching TRBD2. The germline V gene has CDR1 KGHSY and CDR2 FQNENV. V shed 4 bases and J 9 bases; nucleotides not matched to a gene: 18. The CDR3 is made up of 20 amino acids. The CDR3 DNA sequence: TGTGCCAGCAGCCTTCCCTCCGGGACTAGCGGGGGGGCCGATGTCGGTGAGCAGTTCTTC. Translation: CASSLPSGTSGGADVGEQFF.

This chain connects TRBV7-6 to TRBJ2-7; 7 bases align to TRBD1. V lost 1 base and J lost 3; bases outside the gene matches: 6. This CDR3 is 15 amino acids long. Germline-derived CDR1 and CDR2 are SGHVS and FNYEAQ. The CDR3 bases are TGTGCCAGCAGCTTAGATCGCAGGGGGATCTACGAGCAGTACTTC. Translation: CASSLDRRGIYEQYF.

The V gene is TRBV27, the J gene TRBJ2-7; D remains ambiguous. The CDR3 is made up of 13 amino acids. Looked up from germline, CDR1 is MNHEY and CDR2 is SMNVEV (reference sequence). V gave up 3 bases and J gave up 1 base, with 7 bases separating them. CDR3 DNA sequence: TGTGCCAGCAGTTTTGGGGTATCCTACGAGCAGTACTTC. This translates into CASSFGVSYEQYF.

This chain connects TRBV7-6 to TRBJ2-1; 12 positions match TRBD2. Trimming removed 3 bases from V and 9 bases from J; junction bases left unmatched: 12. Germline lookup yields CDR1 SGHVS and CDR2 FNYEAQ. CDR3 length: 17 residues. DNA of the CDR3: TGTGCCAGCAGCTTGGAGCCGACTAGCGGGAGTATAATTGAGCAGTTCTTC. Protein product: CASSLEPTSGSIIEQFF.

The chain uses TRBV12-5 and TRBJ1-1; D gene uncertain. Germline V lookup: CDR1 LGHNT, CDR2 FRNRAP. The CDR3 has 17 residues. Trimming stripped 0 bases from V and 1 base from J, with 15 bases between. The CDR3, as DNA: TGTGCTAGTGGTTTGGTACCAGGAGGGTGGGCGAACACTGAAGCTTTCTTT. Protein product: CASGLVPGGWANTEAFF.

This clone was seen more than once but under ten times. The rearrangement joins TRBV5-5 to TRBJ2-7; D is unclear. The CDR3 sequence is 15 residues long. Germline loops: CDR1 SGHKS, CDR2 YYEKEE (reference sequence). The germline V and J ends were trimmed by 4 bases and 0 bases, with 14 bases remaining between them. DNA for the CDR3: TGTGCCAGCAGCACCGGTCACCTGGGCTCCTACGAGCAGTACTTC. Protein sequence: CASSTGHLGSYEQYF.

The rearrangement joins TRBV6-1 to TRBJ1-4; a weak D match, TRBD1 (5 bases). Germline CDR1 is MNHNS and CDR2 is SASEGT. The ends were cut back, 3 bases at V and 0 bases at J, with 14 bases in the middle. This CDR3 is built from 17 residues. CDR3 nucleotides: TGTGCCAGCAGTGACAGGGCGGGTGTAGCAACTAATGAAAAACTGTTTTTT. It codes for CASSDRAGVATNEKLFF.

The rearrangement joins TRBV14 to TRBJ1-5, with D unresolved. V lost 0 bases and J 7 bases, leaving 19 bases between the germline ends. Germline lookup yields CDR1 SGHDN and CDR2 FVKESK. The CDR3 covers 17 residues. CDR3: CASSQDGGVHSGQPQHF. The CDR3 bases are TGTGCCAGCAGCCAAGATGGAGGAGTCCACTCGGGGCAGCCCCAGCATTTT.

The genes are TRBV25-1 and TRBJ2-7; D possibly corresponds to TRBD2 (7 bases). The germline V gene has CDR1 MGHDK and CDR2 SYGVNS. Trimming removed 3 bases at V and 2 bases at J, with 11 bases between. CDR3 length: 14 residues. CDR3 region: CASSEAGAAYEQYF. The CDR3 region has the DNA TGTGCCAGCAGTGAGGCGGGGGCCGCCTACGAGCAGTACTTC.

This clone occurred a few times. The V gene is TRBV6-6, the J gene TRBJ1-2; D gene uncertain. The CDR3 is made up of 13 amino acids. Germline CDR1 reads MNHNY; CDR2 reads SVGAGI (reference sequence). Deletions cut 0 bases from V and 8 bases from J, with 10 bases between. The CDR3 DNA reads TGTGCCAGCAGTTACTCAGGCCCGGAGGGCTACACCTTC. It is translated as CASSYSGPEGYTF.

This clone has a handful of counts. The chain couples TRBV5-1 to TRBJ2-7; 9 nucleotides agree with TRBD1. V trimming: 2 bases; J trimming: 3 bases; junction bases outside the gene matches: 3. Germline V gene data show CDR1 as SGHRS and CDR2 as YFSETQ. This CDR3 contains 14 residues. The CDR3 reads CASSFPGQGYEQYF. DNA of the CDR3: TGCGCCAGCAGCTTCCCGGGACAGGGCTACGAGCAGTACTTC.

This clone appeared a single time. J is TRBJ2-2 and V is TRBV10-3, with D unclear. In germline, CDR1 is ENHRY, CDR2 SYGVKD. The CDR3 runs to 13 residues. V lost 2 bases, J lost 4 bases, and 5 bases lay in between. The CDR3 is CAISEMGTGELFF. CDR3 nucleotide sequence: TGTGCCATCAGTGAGATGGGCACCGGGGAGCTGTTTTTT.

The sample holds a few counts of this clone. The V call is TRBV9, the J call TRBJ2-3; D may match TRBD1 or TRBD2 (5 bases each). The CDR3 is 17 amino acids. Germline CDR1 SGDLS, CDR2 YYNGEE. Trimming pared 3 bases from V and 0 bases from J, leaving 17 bases between. This chain's CDR3 is CASSANPGTASTDTQYF. CDR3 nucleotide sequence: TGTGCCAGCAGCGCGAACCCCGGGACGGCAAGCACAGATACGCAGTATTTT.